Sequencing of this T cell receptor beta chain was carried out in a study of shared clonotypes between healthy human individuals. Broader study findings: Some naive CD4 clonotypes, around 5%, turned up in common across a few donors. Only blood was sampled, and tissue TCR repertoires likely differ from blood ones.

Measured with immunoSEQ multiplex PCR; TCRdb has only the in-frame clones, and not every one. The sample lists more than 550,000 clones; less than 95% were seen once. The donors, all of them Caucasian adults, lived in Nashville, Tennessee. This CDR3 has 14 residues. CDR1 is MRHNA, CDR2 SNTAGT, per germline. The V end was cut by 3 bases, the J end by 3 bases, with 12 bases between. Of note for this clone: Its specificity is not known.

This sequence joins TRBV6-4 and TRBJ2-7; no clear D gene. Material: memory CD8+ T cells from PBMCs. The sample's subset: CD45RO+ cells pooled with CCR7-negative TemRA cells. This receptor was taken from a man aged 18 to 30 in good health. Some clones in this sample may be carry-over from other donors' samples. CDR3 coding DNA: TGTGCCAGCAGTGAAGGTAGCCGTCACTACGAGCAGTACTTC. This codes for CASSEGSRHYEQYF.